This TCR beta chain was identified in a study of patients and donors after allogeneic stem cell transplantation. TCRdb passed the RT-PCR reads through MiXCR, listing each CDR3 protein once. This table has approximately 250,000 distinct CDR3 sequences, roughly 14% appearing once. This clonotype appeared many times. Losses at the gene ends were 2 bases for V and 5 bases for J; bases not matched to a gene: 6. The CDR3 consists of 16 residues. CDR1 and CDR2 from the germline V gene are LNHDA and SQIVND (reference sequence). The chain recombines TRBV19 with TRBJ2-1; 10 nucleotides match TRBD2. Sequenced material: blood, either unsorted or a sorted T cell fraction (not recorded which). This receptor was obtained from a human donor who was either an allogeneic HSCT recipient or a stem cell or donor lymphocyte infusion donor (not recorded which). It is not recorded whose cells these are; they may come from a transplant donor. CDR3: CASSIRAGGLHNEQFF. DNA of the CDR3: TGTGCCAGTAGTATAAGAGCGGGGGGGCTGCACAATGAGCAGTTCTTC.